This T cell receptor (beta chain) emerged from a study of blood T cell repertoires in COVID-19. Germline trimming cut 5 bases from V and 13 bases from J; bases unmatched to any gene: 5. The CDR3 contains 11 residues. Germline loops: CDR1 DFQATT, CDR2 SNEGSKA (reference sequence). In the original processing: For nucleated cells, counts were estimated from reference gene primer amplification. Using immunoSEQ multiplex PCR, the repertoire was profiled, and TCRdb retains in-frame clones only, with some absent. The V and J calls and clone size are taken from that table; D and trimming were inferred from the DNA. The sample includes some 380,000 clones, nearly 90% of them seen just once.

The clonotype was recovered from a man younger than 35 with active or convalescent COVID-19. The sequenced sample consisted of peripheral blood. V usage is TRBV20-1 and J usage is TRBJ2-2; 9 bases fit TRBD1. The CDR3 bases are TGCAGTGCTTACAGGGGGCCCGGGCTGTTTTTT. Translating gives CSAYRGPGLFF.